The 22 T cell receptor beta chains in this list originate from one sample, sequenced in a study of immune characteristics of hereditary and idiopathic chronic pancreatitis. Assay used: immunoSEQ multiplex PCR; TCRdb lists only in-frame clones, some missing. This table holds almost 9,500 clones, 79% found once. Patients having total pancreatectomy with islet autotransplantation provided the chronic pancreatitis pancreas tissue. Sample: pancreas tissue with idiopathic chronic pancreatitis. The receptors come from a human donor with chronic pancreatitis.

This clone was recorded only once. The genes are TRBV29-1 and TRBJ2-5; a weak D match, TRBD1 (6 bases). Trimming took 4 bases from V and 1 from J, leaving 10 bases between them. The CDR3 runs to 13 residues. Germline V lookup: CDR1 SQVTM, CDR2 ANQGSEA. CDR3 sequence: CSVAGDRQETQYF. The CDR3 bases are TGCAGCGTTGCAGGGGATCGCCAAGAGACCCAGTACTTC.

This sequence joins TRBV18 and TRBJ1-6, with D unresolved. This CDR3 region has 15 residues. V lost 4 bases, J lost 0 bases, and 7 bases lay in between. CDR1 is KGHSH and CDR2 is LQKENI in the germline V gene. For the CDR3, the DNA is TGTGCCAGCTCACTAACGAGCTCCTATAATTCACCCCTCCACTTT. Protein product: CASSLTSSYNSPLHF.

The CDR3 DNA sequence: TGTGCCAGCAGCCAATTTAGACCGGGACAGGGGGCGCCGAACACTGAAGCTTTCTTT. Translated, it gives CASSQFRPGQGAPNTEAFF. The chain links TRBV3-1 (or the pseudogene TRBV3-2) to TRBJ1-1, with TRBD1 matching over 12 bases. The CDR3 has 19 amino acids. The germline CDR1 and CDR2 sequences are LGHDT and YNNKEL (reference sequence). V lost 2 bases, J lost 1 base, and 11 bases stayed unmatched.

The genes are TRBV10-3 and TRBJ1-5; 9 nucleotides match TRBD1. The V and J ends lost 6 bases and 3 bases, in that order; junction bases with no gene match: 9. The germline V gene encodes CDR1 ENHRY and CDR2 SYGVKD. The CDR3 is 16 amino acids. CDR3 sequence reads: CAIRPGQGSDNQPQHF. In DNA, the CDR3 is TGTGCCATCAGACCGGGACAGGGTAGTGACAATCAGCCCCAGCATTTT.

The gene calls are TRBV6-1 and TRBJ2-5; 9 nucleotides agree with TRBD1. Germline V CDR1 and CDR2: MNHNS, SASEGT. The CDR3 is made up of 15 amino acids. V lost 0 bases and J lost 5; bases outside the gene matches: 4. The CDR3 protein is CASSEAETGGETQYF. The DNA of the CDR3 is TGTGCCAGCAGTGAAGCTGAGACAGGGGGGGAGACCCAGTACTTC.

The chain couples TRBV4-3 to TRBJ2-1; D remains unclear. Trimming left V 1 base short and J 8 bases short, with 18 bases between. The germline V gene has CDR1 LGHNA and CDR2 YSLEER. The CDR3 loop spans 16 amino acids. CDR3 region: CASSQVYTSLGDEQFF. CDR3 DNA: TGCGCCAGCAGCCAAGTCTACACTTCCCTTGGGGATGAGCAGTTCTTC.

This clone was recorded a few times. The CDR3 is CASSPGTEGEQYF. In DNA form, the CDR3 reads TGTGCCAGCTCACCTGGGACAGAGGGCGAGCAGTACTTC. The gene calls are TRBV18 and TRBJ2-7; 7 bases match TRBD1. The germline gives CDR1 KGHSH, CDR2 LQKENI. V was pared by 3 bases and J by 6 bases, with 5 bases of the junction left unmatched. This CDR3 region has 13 residues.

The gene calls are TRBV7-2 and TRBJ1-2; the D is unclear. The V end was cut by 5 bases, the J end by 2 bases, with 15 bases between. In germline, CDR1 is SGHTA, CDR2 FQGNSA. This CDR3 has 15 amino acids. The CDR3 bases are TGTGCCAGCAGCCCCTCAACTAAACCCAACTATGGCTACACCTTC. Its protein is CASSPSTKPNYGYTF. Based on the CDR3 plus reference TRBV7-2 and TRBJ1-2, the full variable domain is GAGVSQSPSNKVTEKGKDVELRCDPISGHTALYWYRQSLGQGLEFLIYFQGNSAPDKSGLPSDRFSAERTGGSVSTLTIQRTQQEDSAVYLCASSPSTKPNYGYTFGSGTRLTVV.

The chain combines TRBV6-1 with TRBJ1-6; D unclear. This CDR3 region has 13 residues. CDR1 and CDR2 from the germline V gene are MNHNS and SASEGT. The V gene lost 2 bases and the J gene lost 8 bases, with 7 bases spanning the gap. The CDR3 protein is CASSEYRDSPLHF. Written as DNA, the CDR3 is TGTGCCAGCAGTGAATATCGGGATTCACCCCTCCACTTT.

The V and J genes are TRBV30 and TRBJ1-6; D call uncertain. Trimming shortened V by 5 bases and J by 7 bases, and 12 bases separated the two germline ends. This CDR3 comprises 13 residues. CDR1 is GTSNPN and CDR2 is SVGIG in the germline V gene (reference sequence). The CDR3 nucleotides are TGTGCCTGGGGCCTCAGAGAAAATTCACCCCTCCACTTT. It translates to CAWGLRENSPLHF.

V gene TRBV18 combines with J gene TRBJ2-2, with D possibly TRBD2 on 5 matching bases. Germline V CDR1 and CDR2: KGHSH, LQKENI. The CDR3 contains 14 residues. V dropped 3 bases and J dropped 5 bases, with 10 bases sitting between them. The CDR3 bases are TGTGCCAGCTCACCTCAGAGGGAAACCGGGGAGCTGTTTTTT. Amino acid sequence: CASSPQRETGELFF.

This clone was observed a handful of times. As DNA, the CDR3 is TGCGCCAGCAGCTTGGGCGCTAGGACTAGCACAGATACGCAGTATTTT. This gives the protein CASSLGARTSTDTQYF. The gene calls are TRBV5-1 and TRBJ2-3, with D tentatively TRBD2 (5 bases). Trimming removed 0 bases at V and 0 bases at J, with 11 bases between. Germline CDR1 reads SGHRS; CDR2 reads YFSETQ. The CDR3 is 16 residues long.

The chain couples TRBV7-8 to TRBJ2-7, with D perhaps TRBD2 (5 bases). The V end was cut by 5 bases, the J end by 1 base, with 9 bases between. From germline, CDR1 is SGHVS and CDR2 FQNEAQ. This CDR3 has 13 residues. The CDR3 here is CASSTSSSYEQYF. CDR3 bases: TGTGCCAGCAGCACTAGTTCTTCCTACGAGCAGTACTTC.

The CDR3 bases are TGTGCCAGCAGCCGAGGGACGGAAGAGAACTACGAGCAGTACTTC. This encodes CASSRGTEENYEQYF. The genes are TRBV7-9 and TRBJ2-7; D possibly uses TRBD1 or TRBD2 (5 bases each). Germline CDR1 SEHNR, CDR2 FQNEAQ (reference sequence). V was shortened by 5 bases and J by 3 bases, with 17 bases between the two germline ends. The CDR3 loop spans 15 amino acids. The entire variable domain, with the rest obtained from reference TRBV7-9 and TRBJ2-7, is as follows: DTGVSQNPRHKITKRGQNVTFRCDPISEHNRLYWYRQTLGQGPEFLTYFQNEAQLEKSRLLSDRFSAERPKGSFSTLEIQRTEQGDSAMYLCASSRGTEENYEQYFGPGTRLTVT.

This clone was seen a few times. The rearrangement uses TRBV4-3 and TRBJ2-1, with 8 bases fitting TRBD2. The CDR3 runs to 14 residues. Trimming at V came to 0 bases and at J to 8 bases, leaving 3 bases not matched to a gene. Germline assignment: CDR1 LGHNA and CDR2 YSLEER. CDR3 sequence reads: CASSQDGTSYEQFF. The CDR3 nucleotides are TGCGCCAGCAGCCAAGATGGGACTAGTTATGAGCAGTTCTTC.

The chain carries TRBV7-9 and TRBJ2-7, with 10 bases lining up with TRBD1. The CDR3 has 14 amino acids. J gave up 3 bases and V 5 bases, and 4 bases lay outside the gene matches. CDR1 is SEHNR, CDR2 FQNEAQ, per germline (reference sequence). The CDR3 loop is CASSRDRGNYEQYF. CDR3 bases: TGTGCCAGCAGCCGGGACAGGGGAAACTACGAGCAGTACTTC.

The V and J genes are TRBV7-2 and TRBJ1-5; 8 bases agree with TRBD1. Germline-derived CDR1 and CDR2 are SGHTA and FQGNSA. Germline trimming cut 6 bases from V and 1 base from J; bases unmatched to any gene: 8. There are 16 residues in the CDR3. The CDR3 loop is CASSFTGTGSNQPQHF. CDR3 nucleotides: TGTGCCAGCAGTTTTACCGGGACAGGAAGCAATCAGCCCCAGCATTTT.

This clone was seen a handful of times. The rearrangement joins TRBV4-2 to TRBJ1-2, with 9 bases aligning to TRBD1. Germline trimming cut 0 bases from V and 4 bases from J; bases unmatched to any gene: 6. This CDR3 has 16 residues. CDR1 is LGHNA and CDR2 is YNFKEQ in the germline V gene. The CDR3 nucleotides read TGTGCCAGCAGCCAAGAAGAGGGACAGGGTCGCTATGGCTACACCTTC. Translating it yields CASSQEEGQGRYGYTF.

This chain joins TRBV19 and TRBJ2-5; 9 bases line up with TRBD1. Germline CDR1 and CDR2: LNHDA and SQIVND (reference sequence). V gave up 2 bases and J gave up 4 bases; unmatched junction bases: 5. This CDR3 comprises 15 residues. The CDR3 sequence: CASSIRGGQGETQYF. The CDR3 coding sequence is TGTGCCAGTAGTATAAGAGGGGGACAGGGAGAGACCCAGTACTTC.

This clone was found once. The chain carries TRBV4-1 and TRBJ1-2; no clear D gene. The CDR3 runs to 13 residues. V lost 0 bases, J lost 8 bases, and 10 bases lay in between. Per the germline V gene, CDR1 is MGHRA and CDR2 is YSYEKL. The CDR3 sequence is CASSQETALGYTF. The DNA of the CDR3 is TGCGCCAGCAGCCAAGAAACAGCCTTGGGCTACACCTTC.

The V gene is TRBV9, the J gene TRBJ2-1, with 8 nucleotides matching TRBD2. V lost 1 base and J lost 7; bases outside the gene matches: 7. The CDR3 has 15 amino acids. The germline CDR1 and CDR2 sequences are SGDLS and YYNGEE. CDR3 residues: CASSVSGGQGNEQFF. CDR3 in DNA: TGTGCCAGCAGCGTAAGCGGGGGCCAAGGTAATGAGCAGTTCTTC. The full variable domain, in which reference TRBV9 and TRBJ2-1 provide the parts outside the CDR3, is DSGVTQTPKHLITATGQRVTLRCSPRSGDLSVYWYQQSLDQGLQFLIQYYNGEERAKGNILERFSAQQFPDLHSELNLSSLELGDSALYFCASSVSGGQGNEQFFGPGTRLTVL.

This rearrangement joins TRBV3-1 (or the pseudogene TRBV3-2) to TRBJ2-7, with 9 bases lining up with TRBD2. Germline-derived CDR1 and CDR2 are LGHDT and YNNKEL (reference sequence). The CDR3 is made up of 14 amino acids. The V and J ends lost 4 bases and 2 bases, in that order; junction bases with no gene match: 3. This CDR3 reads CASSPAGGTYEQYV. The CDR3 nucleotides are TGTGCCAGCAGCCCAGCGGGGGGCACCTACGAGCAGTACGTC.